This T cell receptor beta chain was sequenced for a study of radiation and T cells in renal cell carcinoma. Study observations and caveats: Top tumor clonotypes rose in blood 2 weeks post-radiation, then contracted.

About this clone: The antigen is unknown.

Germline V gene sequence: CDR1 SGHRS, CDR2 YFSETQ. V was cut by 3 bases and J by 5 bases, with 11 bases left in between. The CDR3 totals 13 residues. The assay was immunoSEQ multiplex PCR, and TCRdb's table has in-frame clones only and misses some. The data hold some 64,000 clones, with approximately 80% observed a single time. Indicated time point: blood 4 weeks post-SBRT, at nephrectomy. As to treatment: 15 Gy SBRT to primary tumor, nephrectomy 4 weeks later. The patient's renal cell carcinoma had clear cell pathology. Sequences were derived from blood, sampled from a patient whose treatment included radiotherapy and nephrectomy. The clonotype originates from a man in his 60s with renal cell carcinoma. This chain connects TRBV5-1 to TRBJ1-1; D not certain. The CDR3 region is CASSSVRDTEAFF. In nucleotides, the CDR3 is TGCGCCAGCAGCTCCGTCCGGGATACTGAAGCTTTCTTT.